This T cell receptor beta chain was obtained from a study of T-cell memory formation after mild COVID-19. Study-level information: TCR clusters showed largely donor specificity. General study results and limits: Contracting CD4+ clones were located mainly in CM and EM, and CD8+ clones in EMRA.

TCRdb re-called the 5' RACE reads through MiXCR, storing one row per CDR3 protein. The sample has hundreds of thousands of distinct CDR3 sequences; roughly 25% are singletons. This clonotype was picked up a small number of times. What it binds is unknown. Germline V CDR1 and CDR2: SGDLS, YYNGEE. V was pared by 2 bases and J by 2 bases, with 11 bases between. CDR3 length: 14 residues. The chain couples TRBV9 to TRBJ2-7; no clear D gene. This TCR came from an adult woman who had mild COVID-19 (a few samples of this study predate the infection). Cell type and time point are not known. Specimen: PBMCs or a T cell subset sorted from them (not recorded which). The CDR3 is CASSVVPQTYEQYF. In DNA, the CDR3 is TGTGCCAGCAGCGTCGTCCCACAAACCTACGAGCAGTACTTC.